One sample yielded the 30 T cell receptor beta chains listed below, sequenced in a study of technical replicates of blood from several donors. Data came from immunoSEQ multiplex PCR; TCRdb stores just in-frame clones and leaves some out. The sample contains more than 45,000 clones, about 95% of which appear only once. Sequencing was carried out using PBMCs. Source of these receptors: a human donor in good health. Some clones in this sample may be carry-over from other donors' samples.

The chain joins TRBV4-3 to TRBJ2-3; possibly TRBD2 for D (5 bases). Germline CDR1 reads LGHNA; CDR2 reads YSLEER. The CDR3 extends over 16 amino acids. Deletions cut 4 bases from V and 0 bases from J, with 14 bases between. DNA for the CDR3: TGCGCCAGCAGCCCGAAGAGAGAGCGGAGCACAGATACGCAGTATTTT. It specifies CASSPKRERSTDTQYF.

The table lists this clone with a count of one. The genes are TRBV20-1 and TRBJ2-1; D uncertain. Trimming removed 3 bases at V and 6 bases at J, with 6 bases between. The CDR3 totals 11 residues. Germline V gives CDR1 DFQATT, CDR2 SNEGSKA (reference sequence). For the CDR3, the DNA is TGCAGTGCTAGCGGAGTCAATGAGCAGTTCTTC. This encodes CSASGVNEQFF.

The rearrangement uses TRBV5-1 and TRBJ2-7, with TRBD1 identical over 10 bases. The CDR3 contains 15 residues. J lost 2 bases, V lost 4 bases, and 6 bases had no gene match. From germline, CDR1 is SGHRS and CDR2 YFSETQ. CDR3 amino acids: CASSVDRGRTYEQYF. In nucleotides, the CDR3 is TGCGCCAGCAGCGTCGACAGGGGGCGTACCTACGAGCAGTACTTC.

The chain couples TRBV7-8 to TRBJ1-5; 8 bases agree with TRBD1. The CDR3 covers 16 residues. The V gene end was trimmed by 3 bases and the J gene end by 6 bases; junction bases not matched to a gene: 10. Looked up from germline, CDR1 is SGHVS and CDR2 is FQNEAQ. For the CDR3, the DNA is TGTGCCAGCAGCTTGGGAGGGCAGGGGGCCTTTCAGCCCCAGCATTTT. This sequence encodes CASSLGGQGAFQPQHF.

The CDR3 DNA reads as TGTGCCAGCTCACCATCCGGGGGAAAATATGGCTACACCTTC. Its protein product is CASSPSGGKYGYTF. The V call is TRBV18, the J call TRBJ1-2; weak D call: TRBD1 (5 bases). This CDR3 comprises 14 residues. Germline values: CDR1 KGHSH, CDR2 LQKENI. V was pared by 2 bases and J by 5 bases, with 12 bases between. The entire variable domain, with the rest obtained from reference TRBV18 and TRBJ1-2, is as follows: NAGVMQNPRHLVRRRGQEARLRCSPMKGHSHVYWYRQLPEEGLKFMVYLQKENIIDESGMPKERFSAEFPKEGPSILRIQQVVRGDSAAYFCASSPSGGKYGYTFGSGTRLTVV.

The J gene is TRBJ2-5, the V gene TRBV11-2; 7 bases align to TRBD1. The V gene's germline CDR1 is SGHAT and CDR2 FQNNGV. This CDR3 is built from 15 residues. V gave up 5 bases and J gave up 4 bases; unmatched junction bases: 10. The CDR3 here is CASSNRQGMRETQYF. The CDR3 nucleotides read TGTGCCAGCAGCAACAGACAGGGAATGCGAGAGACCCAGTACTTC.

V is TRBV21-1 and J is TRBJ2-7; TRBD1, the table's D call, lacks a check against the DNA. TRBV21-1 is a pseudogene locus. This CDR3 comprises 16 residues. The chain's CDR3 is CASIPEKGQGALEQYF. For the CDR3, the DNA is TGTGCCAGCATCCCCGAAAAGGGACAGGGGGCCCTCGAGCAGTACTTC.

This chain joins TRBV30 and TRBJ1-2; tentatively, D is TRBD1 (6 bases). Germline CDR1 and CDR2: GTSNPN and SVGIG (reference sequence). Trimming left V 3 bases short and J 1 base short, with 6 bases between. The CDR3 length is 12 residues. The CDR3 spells CAWRQGNYGYTF. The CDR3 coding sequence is TGTGCCTGGAGACAGGGTAACTATGGCTACACCTTC. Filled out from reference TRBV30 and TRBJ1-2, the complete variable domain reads SQTIHQWPATLVQPVGSPLSLECTVEGTSNPNLYWYRQAAGRGLQLLFYSVGIGQISSEVPQNLSASRPQDRQFILSSKKLLLSDSGFYLCAWRQGNYGYTFGSGTRLTVV.

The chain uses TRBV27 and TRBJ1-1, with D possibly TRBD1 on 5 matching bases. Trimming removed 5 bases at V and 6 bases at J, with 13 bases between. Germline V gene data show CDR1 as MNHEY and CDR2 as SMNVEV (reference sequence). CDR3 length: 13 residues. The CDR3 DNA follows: TGTGCCAGCAGTCCGGGGGGGACGGCTGAAGCTTTCTTT. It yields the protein CASSPGGTAEAFF.

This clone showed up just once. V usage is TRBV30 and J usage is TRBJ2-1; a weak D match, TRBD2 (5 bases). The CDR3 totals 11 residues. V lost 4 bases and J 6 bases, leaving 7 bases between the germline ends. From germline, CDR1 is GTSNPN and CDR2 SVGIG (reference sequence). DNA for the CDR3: TGTGCCTGGACTAGCTCCAATGAGCAGTTCTTC. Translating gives CAWTSSNEQFF.

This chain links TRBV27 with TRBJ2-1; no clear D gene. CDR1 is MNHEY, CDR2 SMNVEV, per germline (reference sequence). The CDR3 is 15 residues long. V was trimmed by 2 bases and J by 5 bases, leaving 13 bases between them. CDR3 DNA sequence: TGTGCCAGCAGTTTAGTTTCGTGGGCTGACAATGAGCAGTTCTTC. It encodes CASSLVSWADNEQFF.

This CDR3 is CASSFGLAGYNEQFF. CDR3 coding DNA: TGTGCCAGCAGCTTTGGACTAGCGGGCTACAATGAGCAGTTCTTC. The chain has TRBV7-2 and TRBJ2-1; 11 nucleotides line up with TRBD2. Trimming took 3 bases from V and 3 from J; bases not matched to a gene: 1. This CDR3 comprises 15 residues. The germline V gene has CDR1 SGHTA and CDR2 FQGNSA.

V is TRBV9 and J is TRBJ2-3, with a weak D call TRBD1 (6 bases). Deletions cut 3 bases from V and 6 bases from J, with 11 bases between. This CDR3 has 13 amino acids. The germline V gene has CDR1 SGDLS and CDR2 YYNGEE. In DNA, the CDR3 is TGTGCCAGCAGCGATAACAGGGTGGATACGCAGTATTTT. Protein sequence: CASSDNRVDTQYF.

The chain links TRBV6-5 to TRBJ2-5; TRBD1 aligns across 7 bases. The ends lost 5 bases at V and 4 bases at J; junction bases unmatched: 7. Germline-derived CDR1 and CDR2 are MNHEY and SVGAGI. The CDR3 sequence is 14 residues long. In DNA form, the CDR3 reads TGTGCCAGCAGTGCACACAGGGGTGGAGAGACCCAGTACTTC. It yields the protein CASSAHRGGETQYF.

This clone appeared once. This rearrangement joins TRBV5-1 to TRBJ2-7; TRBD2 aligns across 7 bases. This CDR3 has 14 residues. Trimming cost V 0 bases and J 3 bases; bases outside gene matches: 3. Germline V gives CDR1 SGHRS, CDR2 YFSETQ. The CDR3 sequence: CASSLGRGFYEQYF. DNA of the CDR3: TGCGCCAGCAGCTTGGGGCGGGGGTTCTACGAGCAGTACTTC.

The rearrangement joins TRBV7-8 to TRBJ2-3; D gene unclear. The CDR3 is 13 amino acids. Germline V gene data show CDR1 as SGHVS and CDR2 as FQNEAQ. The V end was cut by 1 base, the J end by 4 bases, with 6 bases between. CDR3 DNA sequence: TGTGCCAGCAGCTTAGGAGCTTCAGATACGCAGTATTTT. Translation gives CASSLGASDTQYF. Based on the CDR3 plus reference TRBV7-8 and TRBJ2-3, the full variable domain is GAGVSQSPRYKVAKRGQDVALRCDPISGHVSLFWYQQALGQGPEFLTYFQNEAQLDKSGLPSDRFFAERPEGSVSTLKIQRTQQEDSAVYLCASSLGASDTQYFGPGTRLTVL.

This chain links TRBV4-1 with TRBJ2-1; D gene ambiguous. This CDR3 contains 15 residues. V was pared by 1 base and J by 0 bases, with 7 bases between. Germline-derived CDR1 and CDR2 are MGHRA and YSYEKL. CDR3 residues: CASSQGTSSYNEQFF. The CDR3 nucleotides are TGCGCCAGCAGCCAAGGAACAAGCTCCTACAATGAGCAGTTCTTC.

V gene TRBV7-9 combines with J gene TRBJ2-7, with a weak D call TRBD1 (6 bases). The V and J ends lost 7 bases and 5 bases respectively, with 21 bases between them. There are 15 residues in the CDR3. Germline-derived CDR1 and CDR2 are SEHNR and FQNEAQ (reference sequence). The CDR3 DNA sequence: TGTGCCAGCACCTACCAGACAGGCTTCGGGGACGAGCAGTACTTC. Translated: CASTYQTGFGDEQYF.

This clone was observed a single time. In nucleotides, the CDR3 is TGTGCCAGCAGTGGTGGGAGGCAGGCTAACTATGGCTACACCTTC. Translation: CASSGGRQANYGYTF. The chain couples TRBV25-1 to TRBJ1-2, with D uncertain. Trimming removed 4 bases at V and 0 bases at J, with 12 bases between. From germline, CDR1 is MGHDK and CDR2 SYGVNS. The CDR3 spans 15 residues.

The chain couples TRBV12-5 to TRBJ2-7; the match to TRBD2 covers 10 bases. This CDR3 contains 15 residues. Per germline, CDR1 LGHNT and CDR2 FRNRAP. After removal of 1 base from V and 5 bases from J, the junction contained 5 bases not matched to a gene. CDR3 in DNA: TGTGCTAGTGGTTTGGAACCTAGCGGGAGTAACGAGCAGTACTTC. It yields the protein CASGLEPSGSNEQYF.

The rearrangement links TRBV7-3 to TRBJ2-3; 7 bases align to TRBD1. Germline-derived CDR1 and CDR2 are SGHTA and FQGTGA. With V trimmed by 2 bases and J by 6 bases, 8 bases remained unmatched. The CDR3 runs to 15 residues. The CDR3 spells CASSLGRVQGDTQYF. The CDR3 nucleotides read TGTGCCAGCAGCTTAGGGCGGGTACAGGGGGATACGCAGTATTTT.

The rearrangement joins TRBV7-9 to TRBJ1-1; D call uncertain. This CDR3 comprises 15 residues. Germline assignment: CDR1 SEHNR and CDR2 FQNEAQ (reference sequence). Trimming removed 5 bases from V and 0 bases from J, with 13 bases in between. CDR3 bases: TGTGCCAGCAGCAGAGCGGCGGTTATGAACACTGAAGCTTTCTTT. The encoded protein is CASSRAAVMNTEAFF.

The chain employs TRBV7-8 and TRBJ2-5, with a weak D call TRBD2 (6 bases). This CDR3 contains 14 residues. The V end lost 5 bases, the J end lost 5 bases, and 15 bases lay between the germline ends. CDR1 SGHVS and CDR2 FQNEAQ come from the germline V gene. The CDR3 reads CASSQTRFWETQYF. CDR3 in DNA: TGTGCCAGCAGCCAGACTAGATTTTGGGAGACCCAGTACTTC. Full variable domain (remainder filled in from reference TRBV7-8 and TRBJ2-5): GAGVSQSPRYKVAKRGQDVALRCDPISGHVSLFWYQQALGQGPEFLTYFQNEAQLDKSGLPSDRFFAERPEGSVSTLKIQRTQQEDSAVYLCASSQTRFWETQYFGPGTRLLVL.

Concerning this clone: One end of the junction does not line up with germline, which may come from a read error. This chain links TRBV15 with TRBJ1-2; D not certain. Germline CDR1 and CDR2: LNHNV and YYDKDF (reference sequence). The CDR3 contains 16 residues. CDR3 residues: CATRRDITAGSGGYTF. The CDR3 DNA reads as TGTGCCACCAGAAGAGATATAACAGCGGGGTCTGGTGGCTACACCTTC.

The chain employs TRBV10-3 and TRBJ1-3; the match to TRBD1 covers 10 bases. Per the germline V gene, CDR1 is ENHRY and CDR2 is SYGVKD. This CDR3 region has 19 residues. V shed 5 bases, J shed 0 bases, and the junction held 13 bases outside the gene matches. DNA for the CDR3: TGTGCCATCAGTAGCACCTTTGGGACAGGGGTGTCCTCTGGAAACACCATATATTTT. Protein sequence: CAISSTFGTGVSSGNTIYF.

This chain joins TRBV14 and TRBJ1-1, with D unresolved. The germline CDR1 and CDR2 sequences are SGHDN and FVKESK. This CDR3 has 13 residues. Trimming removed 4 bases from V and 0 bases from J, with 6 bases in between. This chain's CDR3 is CASSPSLNTEAFF. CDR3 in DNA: TGTGCCAGCAGCCCGAGTTTGAACACTGAAGCTTTCTTT.

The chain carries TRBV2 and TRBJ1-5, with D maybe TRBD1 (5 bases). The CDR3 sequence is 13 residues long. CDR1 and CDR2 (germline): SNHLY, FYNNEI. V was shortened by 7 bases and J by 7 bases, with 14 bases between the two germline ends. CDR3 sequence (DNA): TGTGCCAGCAAGGGGAAGGGTGAACAGCCCCAGCATTTT. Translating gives CASKGKGEQPQHF.

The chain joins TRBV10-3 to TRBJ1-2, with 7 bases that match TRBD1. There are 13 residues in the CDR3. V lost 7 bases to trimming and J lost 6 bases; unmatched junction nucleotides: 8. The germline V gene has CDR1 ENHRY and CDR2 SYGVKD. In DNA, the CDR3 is TGTGCCATCAATCAGGGGGAAGACGATGGCTACACCTTC. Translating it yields CAINQGEDDGYTF.

As DNA, the CDR3 is TGCGCCAGCAGCCAATGGAGGCAGACAAGAGAGACCCAGTACTTC. It codes for CASSQWRQTRETQYF. The chain employs TRBV5-1 and TRBJ2-5, with D maybe TRBD2 (5 bases). The CDR3 covers 15 residues. The germline gives CDR1 SGHRS, CDR2 YFSETQ. V lost 4 bases and J 4 bases, leaving 17 bases between the germline ends.

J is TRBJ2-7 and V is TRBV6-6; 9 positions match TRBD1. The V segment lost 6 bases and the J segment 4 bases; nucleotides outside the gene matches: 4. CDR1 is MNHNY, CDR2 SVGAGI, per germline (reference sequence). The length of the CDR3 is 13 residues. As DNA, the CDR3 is TGTGCCAGCAGAAGACAGGGGGGGTACGAGCAGTACTTC. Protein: CASRRQGGYEQYF.